This entry is about one T cell receptor beta chain. No cognate antigen has been identified for it. Base qualities are not recorded, but no much larger clone differs from it by a single base. The sample belongs to a study of long-term antiretroviral therapy in people with HIV (dated by TCRdb to between 2021 and 2022). Study-wide context: The earliest samples were collected approximately a decade before the 2015 WHO recommendation for immediate ART, a period when ART was typically delayed until CD4 counts fell. Whether ART initiation and durable HIV suppression were associated with changes in peripheral blood TRB repertoire composition and diversity was tested in a retrospective serial study. A total of some 210 cryopreserved PBMC samples were contributed to the cohort by 30 adults with confirmed HIV infection, with samples collected serially over a mean of 6 years (range 1-12). Among the approximately 27 participants with HIV, eleven were female. Test extractions of a monoclonal T-cell line alongside under 35 polyclonal samples showed no cross-contamination during QIAcube processing. Overall study results and their limits: Unsorted PBMC were profiled instead of sorted CD4+ and CD8+ T cells because pre-ART samples had limited cell numbers. CDR3 length ranges in HIV repertoires were narrower than in controls, and network structure suggested an antigen-experienced repertoire with only a slight naive shift after ART. Inferences about post-ART repertoire changes were limited because no data were available on ART adherence, viral resistance or therapy changes. A significant increase in TRB diversity was found to be associated with ART initiation, although TRB diversity was observed to remain significantly below that of transplant donor controls even after long-term ART. Samples dated from the mid-2000s to the late 2010s, and the ART regimens used may be less effective than current ones. Expanded TRB clones identified before ART initiation dominated the repertoire across all time points, though the dominance fluctuated and decreased in many PLHIV after ART. Because PBMC availability was limited, only the TCR beta chain was sequenced, with no alpha chain pairing.

Participants were included only if at least one PBMC sample before ART initiation and at least two post-ART samples were available. Every participant with HIV received treatment in the United States of America. Before DNA extraction, cryopreserved samples of roughly 0.9-11 million PBMC were thawed and then washed. At the time of the earliest PBMC sample, participants with HIV were aged between roughly 23 and 60 years. PBMC samples from each participant spanned 1-4 timepoints before ART initiation and 2-8 timepoints after ART initiation, with a median of 7 samples. For every participant, serial HIV viral load, CD4+ T-cell count, ART history and demographic data were obtained. A Qiagen kit on a QIAcube was used to extract genomic DNA from unsorted PBMC, with samples processed in batches of 12. The germline V gene supplies CDR1 SQVTM and CDR2 ANQGSEA. The V and J ends are trimmed by 4 bases and 0 bases, leaving 3 bases between them. The CDR3 covers 11 residues, taking in both the cysteine and the phenylalanine. Only the CDR3 region is kept as DNA, spanning 33 bases read in frame from base 1.

The immunoSEQ hsTCRB v3.0 assay was used at survey level resolution to sequence the TRB variable region. The target sequencing depth for TRB was about 40,000-55,000 T-cell genomes per sample. TRB libraries were pooled and sequenced on an Illumina MiSeq using a v3 150-cycle kit. Processing in the source paper ran as follows. Analysis of repertoires was carried out in R inside a reproducible Nextflow workflow spanning QC, data transformation and analysis. Custom analyses were implemented in LymphoSeq2, an R package for AIRR-Seq data exploration. Four samples that yielded fewer than 5000 total TRB sequences were excluded, so that approximately 170 HIV repertoires were analyzed. Among the 188 retained HIV repertoires, approximately 57 were collected before ART initiation and fewer than 150 were collected after ART initiation. Repertoires were downsampled to 5000 TRB nucleotide sequences, and summary statistics were averaged over 100 downsampling iterations. The analysis kept only TRB sequences whose CDR3 regions were at least seven amino acids long. Diversity was measured with a Shannon entropy-derived clonality score and the Gini coefficient. Repertoire networks linked the top 5000 CDR3 amino acid sequences whenever two sequences differed by an edit distance of one. Antigen specificity groups and MHC restriction were predicted for TRB CDR3 amino acid sequences with GLIPH2. To flag known CMV, EBV, HIV or tissue antigen associations, CDR3 amino acid sequences were matched against VDJdb and McPAS-TCR. Pre-ART, post-ART and control groups were compared with Wilcoxon signed-rank tests and Holm-Bonferroni correction. TCRdb mirrors the immuneACCESS table, restricted to in-frame sequences. Some clones are absent from its copies; in checked studies, under half trace to an unresolved V gene, and the reason for the others is unknown. The V and J calls and clone size are taken from that table; D and trimming were inferred from the DNA. The sample has tens of thousands of clones on record, around 81% of them singletons. Roughly 7% of the sample comes from the top ten.

The V and J genes are TRBV29-1 and TRBJ1-1; no D gene can be assigned with confidence. The source material was unsorted PBMCs, sampled 1.5 years after starting antiretroviral therapy. The source of this sequence is a man aged 25-45 years with HIV. The base sequence is TGCAGCGTTGGCGTGAACACTGAAGCTTTCTTT. Its coded protein is CSVGVNTEAFF.